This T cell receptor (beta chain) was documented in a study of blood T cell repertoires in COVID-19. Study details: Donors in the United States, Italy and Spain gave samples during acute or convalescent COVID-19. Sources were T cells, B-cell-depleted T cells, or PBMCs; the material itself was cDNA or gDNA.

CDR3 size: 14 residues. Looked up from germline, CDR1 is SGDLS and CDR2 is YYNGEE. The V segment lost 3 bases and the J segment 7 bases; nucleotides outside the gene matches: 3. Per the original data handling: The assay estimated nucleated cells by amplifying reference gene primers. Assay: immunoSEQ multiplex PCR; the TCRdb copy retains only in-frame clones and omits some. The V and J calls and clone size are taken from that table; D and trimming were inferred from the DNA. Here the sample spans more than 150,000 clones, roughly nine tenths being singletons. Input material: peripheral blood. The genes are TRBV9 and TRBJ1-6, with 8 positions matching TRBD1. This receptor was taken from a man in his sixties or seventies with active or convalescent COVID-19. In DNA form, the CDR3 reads TGTGCCAGCAGCGAGGGGACAGGCAATTCACCCCTCCACTTT. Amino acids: CASSEGTGNSPLHF.